Below, 26 T cell receptor beta chains from the same sample are listed, as sequenced in a study of cytomegalovirus exposure and HLA in healthy donors (TCRdb year 2017). The method behind the library was the immunoSEQ multiplex PCR assay. A mixture of 60 forward primers for TCR Vbeta segments and 13 reverse primers for TCR Jbeta segments was used in the multiplex PCR. Entries here come from immuneACCESS through TCRdb and include only in-frame sequences with V and J called. Some clones fail to appear in such tables; in the studies checked, an unresolved V gene covers under half of the shortfall, and the cause of the remainder is unknown. The sample table holds some 150,000 clones, of which around three quarters were seen once. The top ten clones comprise over 2% of the sample. Sequenced material: PBMCs. All receptors come from a man between 35 and 55 years old in good health and CMV-seronegative.

The J gene is TRBJ2-7, the V gene TRBV13; 8 bases align to TRBD1. The germline gives CDR1 PRHDT, CDR2 FYEKMQ (reference sequence). Trimming at V came to 5 bases and at J to 4 bases, leaving 10 bases not matched to a gene. The CDR3 loop spans 15 amino acids. The CDR3 DNA reads TGTGCCAGCAGCCCTGCGGACAGGGTGTCTTACGAGCAGTACTTC. Amino acid sequence: CASSPADRVSYEQYF. The full variable domain, completed using reference TRBV13 and TRBJ2-7, is AAGVIQSPRHLIKEKRETATLKCYPIPRHDTVYWYQQGPGQDPQFLISFYEKMQSDKGSIPDRFSAQQFSDYHSELNMSSLELGDSALYFCASSPADRVSYEQYFGPGTRLTVT.

The genes are TRBV18 and TRBJ2-7, with D maybe TRBD1 (6 bases). V was shortened by 3 bases and J by 0 bases, with 15 bases between the two germline ends. There are 16 residues in the CDR3. Germline CDR1 is KGHSH and CDR2 is LQKENI. The CDR3 loop reads CASSPPGTRASYEQYF. CDR3 nucleotide sequence: TGTGCCAGCTCACCCCCCGGGACACGGGCCTCCTACGAGCAGTACTTC.

V and J are TRBV2 and TRBJ1-2, with 10 nucleotides matching TRBD1. Germline V CDR1 and CDR2: SNHLY, FYNNEI. The CDR3 has 15 residues. J was trimmed by 8 bases and V by 1 base; bases with no gene match: 7. CDR3 amino acids: CASSEVGTGVRGYTF. The CDR3 bases are TGTGCCAGCAGTGAAGTCGGGACAGGGGTTAGAGGCTACACCTTC.

The chain has TRBV4-1 and TRBJ2-3; D possibly corresponds to TRBD2 (5 bases). The CDR3 is made up of 14 amino acids. V lost 4 bases, J lost 10 bases, and 18 bases lay in between. Germline loops: CDR1 MGHRA, CDR2 YSYEKL. Here the CDR3 reads CASSPRGSNRPQYF. The CDR3 DNA is TGCGCCAGCAGCCCCCGGGGTTCCAATCGACCGCAGTATTTT.

V usage is TRBV7-9 and J usage is TRBJ2-7; 7 nucleotides match TRBD1. Germline CDR1 reads SEHNR; CDR2 reads FQNEAQ (reference sequence). This CDR3 has 15 amino acids. Trimming at V came to 1 base and at J to 0 bases, leaving 3 bases not matched to a gene. In DNA, the CDR3 is TGTGCCAGCAGCTTAGAGGGACAGAGCTCCTACGAGCAGTACTTC. Residues: CASSLEGQSSYEQYF. Together with reference TRBV7-9 and TRBJ2-7, the CDR3 gives the full variable domain: DTGVSQNPRHKITKRGQNVTFRCDPISEHNRLYWYRQTLGQGPEFLTYFQNEAQLEKSRLLSDRFSAERPKGSFSTLEIQRTEQGDSAMYLCASSLEGQSSYEQYFGPGTRLTVT.

This clone has only a few counts. The DNA for the CDR3 is TGTGCCAGCAGTGCCAGGATCGGCGAGCAGTACTTC. This sequence encodes CASSARIGEQYF. The chain has TRBV6-1 and TRBJ2-7; D ambiguous. Germline lookup yields CDR1 MNHNS and CDR2 SASEGT. The CDR3 runs 12 residues. V shed 4 bases and J shed 6 bases, with 10 bases lying between them.

The chain joins TRBV29-1 to TRBJ1-1, with D uncertain. Germline values: CDR1 SQVTM, CDR2 ANQGSEA. The CDR3 length is 12 residues. V lost 3 bases, J lost 7 bases, and 12 bases lay in between. The chain's CDR3 is CSVELGVIEAFF. Here the CDR3 DNA reads TGCAGCGTTGAGCTTGGAGTAATTGAAGCTTTCTTT.

V usage is TRBV20-1 and J usage is TRBJ1-5; no firm D call. The CDR3 length is 10 residues. Trimming left V 6 bases short and J 9 bases short, with 9 bases between. Germline CDR1 reads DFQATT; CDR2 reads SNEGSKA (reference sequence). As DNA, the CDR3 is TGCAGTGCCCTGTCGGGGCCCCAGCATTTT. The encoded protein is CSALSGPQHF.

V usage is TRBV4-1 and J usage is TRBJ2-7, with 8 bases identical to TRBD2. CDR3 length: 17 residues. Germline trimming cut 1 base from V and 2 bases from J; bases unmatched to any gene: 10. The germline CDR1 and CDR2 sequences are MGHRA and YSYEKL. CDR3: CASSQVTSGRGTYEQYF. In nucleotides, the CDR3 is TGCGCCAGCAGCCAAGTTACGAGCGGGAGAGGGACCTACGAGCAGTACTTC.

The chain carries TRBV19 and TRBJ1-1; D is possibly TRBD1 (5 bases). CDR3 length: 13 amino acids. Germline values: CDR1 LNHDA, CDR2 SQIVND (reference sequence). Trimming took off 5 bases at V and 8 bases at J, with 15 bases between the two ends. For the CDR3, the DNA is TGTGCCAGTAGTCCCGAGGTCAAGGGGGAAGCTTTCTTT. It codes for CASSPEVKGEAFF.

This rearrangement joins TRBV2 to TRBJ2-7; no clear D. This CDR3 region has 12 residues. Germline values: CDR1 SNHLY, CDR2 FYNNEI. Trimming removed 6 bases from V and 6 bases from J, with 12 bases in between. CDR3 residues: CASRVLGAEQYF. CDR3 nucleotides: TGTGCCAGCAGAGTCCTTGGAGCCGAGCAGTACTTC. Supplemented by reference TRBV2 and TRBJ2-7, the full variable domain reads EPEVTQTPSHQVTQMGQEVILRCVPISNHLYFYWYRQILGQKVEFLVSFYNNEISEKSEIFDDQFSVERPDGSNFTLKIRSTKLEDSAMYFCASRVLGAEQYFGPGTRLTVT.

This clone came up once. The chain combines TRBV9 with TRBJ1-1, with TRBD1 matching over 7 bases. V lost 0 bases to trimming and J lost 2 bases; unmatched junction nucleotides: 7. Germline values: CDR1 SGDLS, CDR2 YYNGEE. The CDR3 extends over 16 amino acids. The CDR3 coding sequence is TGTGCCAGCAGCGTAGGGGTCGGGACAGCAAACACTGAAGCTTTCTTT. It translates to CASSVGVGTANTEAFF.

The chain links TRBV5-8 to TRBJ1-3, with 8 bases lining up with TRBD1. This CDR3 contains 14 residues. Germline-derived CDR1 and CDR2 are SGHTS and YDEGEE. Trimming took 3 bases from V and 2 from J; bases not matched to a gene: 1. The CDR3 DNA reads TGTGCCAGCAGCTCGGGACAGGCTGGAAACACCATATATTTT. This encodes CASSSGQAGNTIYF. The complete variable domain, with remaining parts taken from reference TRBV5-8 and TRBJ1-3, reads EAGVTQSPTHLIKTRGQQATLRCSPISGHTSVYWYQQALGLGLQFLLWYDEGEERNRGNFPPRFSGRQFPNYSSELNVNALELEDSALYLCASSSGQAGNTIYFGEGSWLTVV.

This clone was counted a few times. This chain uses TRBV6-5 with TRBJ2-7; D not certain. CDR3 size: 13 residues. Germline CDR1 is MNHEY and CDR2 is SVGAGI. V lost 4 bases and J lost 2, with 9 bases in between. In DNA, the CDR3 is TGTGCCAGCAGTTCTGGTCCTACCTACGAGCAGTACTTC. Translated, it gives CASSSGPTYEQYF.

The chain couples TRBV2 to TRBJ2-7, with TRBD1 matching 7 bases. This CDR3 comprises 14 residues. The V and J ends lost 8 bases and 5 bases, in that order; junction bases with no gene match: 12. Germline loops: CDR1 SNHLY, CDR2 FYNNEI. CDR3 in DNA: TGTGCCAGCGGAACCGGACAGGCCGGTGACGAGCAGTACTTC. It yields the protein CASGTGQAGDEQYF.

The rearrangement links TRBV10-3 to TRBJ2-2; maybe TRBD2 (5 bases). V was shortened by 4 bases and J by 7 bases, with 13 bases between the two germline ends. Germline V gene data show CDR1 as ENHRY and CDR2 as SYGVKD. The CDR3 runs 14 residues. The CDR3 is CAISATTSIGELFF. CDR3 bases: TGTGCCATCAGTGCGACTACGAGTATCGGGGAGCTGTTTTTT.

V usage is TRBV9 and J usage is TRBJ2-3, with D unclear. The V end lost 3 bases, the J end lost 1 base, and 6 bases lay between the germline ends. Germline V gene sequence: CDR1 SGDLS, CDR2 YYNGEE. The CDR3 extends over 13 amino acids. The CDR3 DNA sequence: TGTGCCAGCAGCGACCCAGGCACAGATACGCAGTATTTT. Protein product: CASSDPGTDTQYF.

The CDR3 bases are TGTGCCAGCAGCCGATCTTTGGCAGGCTACACCTTC. It yields the protein CASSRSLAGYTF. The J gene is TRBJ1-2, the V gene TRBV5-4; D remains unclear. Per germline, CDR1 SGHNT and CDR2 YYREEE (reference sequence). V gave up 4 bases and J gave up 8 bases, with 12 bases separating them. The CDR3 is 12 residues long. The variable domain in full, completed from reference TRBV5-4 and TRBJ1-2, reads ETGVTQSPTHLIKTRGQQVTLRCSSQSGHNTVSWYQQALGQGPQFIFQYYREEENGRGNFPPRFSGLQFPNYSSELNVNALELDDSALYLCASSRSLAGYTFGSGTRLTVV.

The chain uses TRBV6-5 and TRBJ1-5, with 9 bases that match TRBD1. Germline assignment: CDR1 MNHEY and CDR2 SVGAGI. CDR3 length: 13 amino acids. Germline trimming cut 8 bases from V and 3 bases from J; bases unmatched to any gene: 2. CDR3 nucleotide sequence: TGTGCCAGCGGGACAGGGAACAATCAGCCCCAGCATTTT. Translation gives CASGTGNNQPQHF.

The CDR3 DNA follows: TGTGCCAGCAGTGAAGGGACAGGGGCGACTGAAGCTTTCTTT. Protein sequence: CASSEGTGATEAFF. The chain links TRBV6-1 to TRBJ1-1; 9 nucleotides line up with TRBD1. Germline assignment: CDR1 MNHNS and CDR2 SASEGT. The J segment lost 5 bases and the V segment lost 1 base, leaving 2 bases of the junction unmatched. The CDR3 totals 14 residues.

In its sample, this clone was seen a few times. The V call is TRBV10-3, the J call TRBJ2-7; perhaps TRBD2 as D (6 bases). Germline V lookup: CDR1 ENHRY, CDR2 SYGVKD. This CDR3 spans 15 amino acids. Trimming pared 7 bases from V and 0 bases from J, leaving 16 bases between. CDR3 nucleotide sequence: TGTGCCATCACCCCAGGAGGGCAAGACTCCTACGAGCAGTACTTC. Translation: CAITPGGQDSYEQYF.

This clone was seen only a few times. The missing conserved phenylalanine or tryptophan at the end of this CDR3 makes a read error likely. V is TRBV6-5 and J is TRBJ1-1, with a possible D match to TRBD1 (6 bases). V shed 6 bases and J shed 6 bases, with 17 bases lying between them. CDR1 is MNHEY, CDR2 SVGAGI, per germline. This CDR3 contains 14 residues. CDR3 nucleotides: TGTGCCAGCAGGGACAGTCTCTATTACTCTGAAGCTTTCCTT. This sequence encodes CASRDSLYYSEAFL.

The chain joins TRBV6-5 to TRBJ2-1; D possibly corresponds to TRBD1 (5 bases). Germline V lookup: CDR1 MNHEY, CDR2 SVGAGI. Trimming cost V 5 bases and J 7 bases, with 12 bases left between them. The CDR3 covers 13 residues. The CDR3 DNA is TGTGCCAGCAGTAACACTGGGGCTAATGAGCAGTTCTTC. This gives the protein CASSNTGANEQFF.

J is TRBJ1-1 and V is TRBV4-3; 7 nucleotides align to TRBD1. The CDR3 covers 14 residues. CDR1 and CDR2 from the germline V gene are LGHNA and YSLEER. Losses at the gene ends were 6 bases for V and 0 bases for J; bases not matched to a gene: 4. This chain's CDR3 is CASSLGTVNTEAFF. The CDR3 coding sequence is TGCGCCAGCAGTCTCGGGACAGTGAACACTGAAGCTTTCTTT.

This chain links TRBV10-1 with TRBJ2-3; the match to TRBD1 covers 8 bases. V shed 4 bases and J 7 bases; nucleotides not matched to a gene: 13. Germline assignment: CDR1 WNHNN and CDR2 SYGVQD (reference sequence). The CDR3 has 16 amino acids. The CDR3 nucleotides are TGCGCCAGCAGTGGGACCGGGACAGGTCTTGTGAATACGCAGTATTTT. Translating gives CASSGTGTGLVNTQYF.

CDR3 amino acids: CASRTGLDRENTEAFF. DNA of the CDR3: TGCGCCAGCAGGACCGGGTTGGACAGGGAGAACACTGAAGCTTTCTTT. The chain employs TRBV5-1 and TRBJ1-1, with 8 bases that match TRBD1. Per the germline V gene, CDR1 is SGHRS and CDR2 is YFSETQ. This CDR3 contains 16 residues. The V segment lost 5 bases and the J segment 1 base; nucleotides outside the gene matches: 10. Based on the CDR3 plus reference TRBV5-1 and TRBJ1-1, the full variable domain is KAGVTQTPRYLIKTRGQQVTLSCSPISGHRSVSWYQQTPGQGLQFLFEYFSETQRNKGNFPGRFSGRQFSNSRSEMNVSTLELGDSALYLCASRTGLDRENTEAFFGQGTRLTVV.